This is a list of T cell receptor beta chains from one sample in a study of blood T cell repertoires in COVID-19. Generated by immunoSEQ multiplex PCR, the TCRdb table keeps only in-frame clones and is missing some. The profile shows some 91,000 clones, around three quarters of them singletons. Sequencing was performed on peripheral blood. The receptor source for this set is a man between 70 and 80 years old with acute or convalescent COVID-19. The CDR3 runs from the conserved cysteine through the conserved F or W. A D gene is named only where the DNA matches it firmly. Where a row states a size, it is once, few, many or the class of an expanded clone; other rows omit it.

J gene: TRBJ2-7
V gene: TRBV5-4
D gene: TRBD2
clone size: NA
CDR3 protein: CASSLAGEETEQYF
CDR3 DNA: TGTGCCAGCAGCCTAGCGGGAGAAGAGACCGAGCAGTACTTC

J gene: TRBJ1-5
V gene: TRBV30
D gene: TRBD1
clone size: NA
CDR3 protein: CAWGTGGFQPQHF
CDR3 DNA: TGTGCCTGGGGAACAGGGGGCTTTCAGCCCCAGCATTTT

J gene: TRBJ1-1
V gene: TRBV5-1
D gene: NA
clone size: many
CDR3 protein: CASSLAVRGASHTEAFF
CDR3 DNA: TGCGCCAGCAGCTTGGCCGTTAGAGGAGCGTCCCACACTGAAGCTTTCTTT

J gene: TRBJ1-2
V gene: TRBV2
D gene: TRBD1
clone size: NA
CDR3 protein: CASSVGQGSNYGYTF
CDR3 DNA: TGTGCCAGCAGTGTGGGACAGGGAAGTAACTATGGCTACACCTTC

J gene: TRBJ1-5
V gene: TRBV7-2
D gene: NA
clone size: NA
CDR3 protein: CASSFRGETGPGINQPQHF
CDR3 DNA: TGTGCCAGCAGCTTCCGGGGGGAAACAGGGCCGGGGATCAATCAGCCCCAGCATTTT

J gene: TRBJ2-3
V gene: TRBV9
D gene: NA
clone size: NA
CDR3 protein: CASSVVPGSTDTQYF
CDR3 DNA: TGTGCCAGCAGCGTAGTTCCGGGGAGCACAGATACGCAGTATTTT

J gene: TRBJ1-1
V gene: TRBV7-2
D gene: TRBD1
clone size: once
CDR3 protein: CASSLFLGQGVSEAFF
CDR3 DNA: TGTGCCAGCAGCTTATTTCTGGGACAGGGAGTATCTGAAGCTTTCTTT

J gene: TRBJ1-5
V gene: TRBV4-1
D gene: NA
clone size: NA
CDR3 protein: CASSQDWGQGSDQPQHF
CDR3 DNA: TGCGCCAGCAGCCAAGATTGGGGTCAGGGGAGTGATCAGCCCCAGCATTTT

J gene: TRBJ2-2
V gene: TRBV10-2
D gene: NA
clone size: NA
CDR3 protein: CASVGLTGELFF
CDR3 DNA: TGCGCCAGCGTTGGACTCACCGGGGAGCTGTTTTTT

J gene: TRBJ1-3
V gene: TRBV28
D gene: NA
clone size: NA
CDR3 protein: CASSFQLSTGRDGNTIYF
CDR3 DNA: TGTGCCAGCAGTTTCCAACTAAGCACAGGGAGGGATGGAAACACCATATATTTT

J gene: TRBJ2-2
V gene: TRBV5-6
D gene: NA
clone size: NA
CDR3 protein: CASSFDSATGELFF
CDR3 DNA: TGTGCCAGCAGCTTCGACAGTGCCACCGGGGAGCTGTTTTTT

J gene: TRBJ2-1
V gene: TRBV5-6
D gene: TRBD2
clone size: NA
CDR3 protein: CASNPRVSGLSYNEQFF
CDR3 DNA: TGTGCCAGCAACCCTCGGGTTAGCGGGCTGTCCTACAATGAGCAGTTCTTC

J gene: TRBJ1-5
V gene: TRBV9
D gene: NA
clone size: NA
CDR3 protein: CASTERLSGMERVRPQHF
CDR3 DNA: TGTGCCAGCACCGAAAGACTCTCGGGGATGGAGCGCGTGCGGCCCCAGCATTTT

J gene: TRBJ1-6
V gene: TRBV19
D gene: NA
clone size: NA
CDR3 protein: CASSRERGEYSPLHF
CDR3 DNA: TGTGCCAGTAGTCGAGAGCGGGGGGAATATTCACCCCTCCACTTT

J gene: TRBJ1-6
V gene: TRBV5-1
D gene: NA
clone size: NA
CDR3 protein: CASSFETGNSPLHF
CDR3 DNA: TGCGCCAGCAGCTTCGAGACAGGCAATTCACCCCTCCACTTT

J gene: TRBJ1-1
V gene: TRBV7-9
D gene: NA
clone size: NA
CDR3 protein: CASSLDGGSAFF
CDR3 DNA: TGTGCCAGCAGCTTAGACGGGGGATCGGCTTTCTTT

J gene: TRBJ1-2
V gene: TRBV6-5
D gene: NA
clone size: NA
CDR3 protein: CASRLSGVNYGYTF
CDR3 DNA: TGTGCCAGCAGACTCTCGGGGGTTAACTATGGCTACACCTTC

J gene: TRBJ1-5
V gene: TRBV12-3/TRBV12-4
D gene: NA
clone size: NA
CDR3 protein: CASSGTGVGSQHF
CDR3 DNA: TGTGCCAGCAGTGGGACTGGGGTCGGTTCCCAGCATTTT

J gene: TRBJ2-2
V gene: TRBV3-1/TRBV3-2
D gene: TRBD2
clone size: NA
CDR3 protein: CASSQDLAREGLSRELFF
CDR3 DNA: TGTGCCAGCAGCCAAGATCTGGCGCGGGAGGGCCTCAGCCGGGAGCTGTTTTTT

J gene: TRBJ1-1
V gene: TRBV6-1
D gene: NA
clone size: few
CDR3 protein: CASSEAGADTEAFF
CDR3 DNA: TGTGCCAGCAGTGAAGCAGGGGCGGACACTGAAGCTTTCTTT

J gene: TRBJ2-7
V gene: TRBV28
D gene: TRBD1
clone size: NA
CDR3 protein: CASSSGQGAYEQYF
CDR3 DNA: TGTGCCAGCAGTTCGGGACAGGGGGCTTACGAGCAGTACTTC

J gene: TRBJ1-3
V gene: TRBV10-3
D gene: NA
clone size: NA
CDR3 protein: CATLGFGVGNTIYF
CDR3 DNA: TGTGCCACCCTAGGCTTTGGTGTAGGAAACACCATATATTTT

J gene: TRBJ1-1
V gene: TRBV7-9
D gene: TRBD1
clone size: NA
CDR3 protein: CASSLGQGTEAFF
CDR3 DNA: TGTGCCAGCAGCTTAGGACAGGGGACTGAAGCTTTCTTT

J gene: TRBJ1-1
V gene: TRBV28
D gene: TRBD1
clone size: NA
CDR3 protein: CASSLPGGPMNTEAFF
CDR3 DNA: TGTGCCAGCAGTCTTCCAGGGGGGCCTATGAACACTGAAGCTTTCTTT

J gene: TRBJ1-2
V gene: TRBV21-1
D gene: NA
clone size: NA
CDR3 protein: CASSKPHARYGYTF
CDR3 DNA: TGTGCCAGCAGCAAACCCCATGCGAGGTATGGCTACACCTTC

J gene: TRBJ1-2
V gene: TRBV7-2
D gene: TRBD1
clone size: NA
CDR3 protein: CASSPAGGGYGYTF
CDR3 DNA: TGTGCCAGCAGCCCAGCAGGGGGCGGGTATGGCTACACCTTC

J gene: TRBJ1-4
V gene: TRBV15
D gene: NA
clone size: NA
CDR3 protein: CATSSLGGPEEKLFF
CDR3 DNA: TGTGCCACCAGCAGCTTGGGGGGGCCGGAAGAAAAACTGTTTTTT

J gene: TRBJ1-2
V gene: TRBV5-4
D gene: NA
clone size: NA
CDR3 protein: CASSLDGGARGYTF
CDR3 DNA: TGTGCCAGCAGCTTGGATGGGGGGGCCAGAGGCTACACCTTC

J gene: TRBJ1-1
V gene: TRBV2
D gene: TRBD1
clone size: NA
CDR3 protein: CASSTGGYTEAFF
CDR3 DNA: TGTGCCAGCAGTACAGGGGGGTACACTGAAGCTTTCTTT

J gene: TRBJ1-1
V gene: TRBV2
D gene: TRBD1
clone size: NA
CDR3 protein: CASSVEGGNTEAFF
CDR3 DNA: TGTGCCAGCAGTGTAGAAGGGGGCAACACTGAAGCTTTCTTT

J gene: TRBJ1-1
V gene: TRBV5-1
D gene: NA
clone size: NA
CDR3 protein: CASSFNSKSNTEAFF
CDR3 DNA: TGCGCCAGCAGCTTCAACTCGAAGTCGAACACTGAAGCTTTCTTT

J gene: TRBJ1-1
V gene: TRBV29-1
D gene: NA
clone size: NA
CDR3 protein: CSVSDSRGTEAFF
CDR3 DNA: TGCAGCGTTTCGGACAGCCGAGGGACTGAAGCTTTCTTT

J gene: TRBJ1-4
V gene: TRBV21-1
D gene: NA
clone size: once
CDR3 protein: CASSPRTQIRTGLGVVEKLFF
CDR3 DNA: TGTGCCAGCAGCCCACGAACACAAATTAGGACAGGGTTGGGGGTGGTCGAAAAACTGTTTTTT

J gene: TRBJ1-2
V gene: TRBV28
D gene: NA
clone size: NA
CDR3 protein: CAGGGREGLNYGYTF
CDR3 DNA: TGTGCCGGGGGCGGCAGGGAGGGGCTGAACTATGGCTACACCTTC

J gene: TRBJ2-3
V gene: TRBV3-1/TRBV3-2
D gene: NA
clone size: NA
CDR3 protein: CASSPTGAGATDTQYF
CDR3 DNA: TGTGCCAGCAGCCCCACAGGAGCGGGTGCCACAGATACGCAGTATTTT

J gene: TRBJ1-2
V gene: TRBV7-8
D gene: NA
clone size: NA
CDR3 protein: CASSFPGGQYGYTF
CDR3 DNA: TGTGCCAGCAGCTTTCCGGGGGGCCAGTATGGCTACACCTTC

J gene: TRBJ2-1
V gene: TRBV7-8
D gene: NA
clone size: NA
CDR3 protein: CASSLGSYLEQFF
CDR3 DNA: TGTGCCAGCAGCTTAGGCTCCTATCTTGAGCAGTTCTTC

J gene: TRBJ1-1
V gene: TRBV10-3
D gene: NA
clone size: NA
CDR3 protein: CATGSGVTEAFF
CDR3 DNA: TGTGCCACTGGGTCGGGGGTCACTGAAGCTTTCTTT

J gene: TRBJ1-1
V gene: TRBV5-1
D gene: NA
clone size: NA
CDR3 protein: CASSLPPGEAFF
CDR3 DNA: TGCGCCAGCAGCTTGCCGCCAGGGGAAGCTTTCTTT

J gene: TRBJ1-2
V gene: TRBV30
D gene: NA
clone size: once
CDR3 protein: CAGGDGQFYGYTF
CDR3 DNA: TGTGCCGGGGGGGACGGACAGTTCTATGGCTACACCTTC

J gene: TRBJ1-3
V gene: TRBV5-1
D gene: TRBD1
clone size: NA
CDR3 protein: CASSPPGGSGNTIYF
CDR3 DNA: TGCGCCAGCAGCCCTCCAGGGGGCAGTGGAAACACCATATATTTT

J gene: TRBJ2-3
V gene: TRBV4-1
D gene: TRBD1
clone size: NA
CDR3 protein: CASSRTGGDTQYF
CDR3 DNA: TGCGCCAGCAGCCGGACAGGGGGAGATACGCAGTATTTT

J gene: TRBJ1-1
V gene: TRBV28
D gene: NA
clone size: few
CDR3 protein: CASMPPGNTEAFF
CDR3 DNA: TGTGCCAGCATGCCCCCAGGAAACACTGAAGCTTTCTTT

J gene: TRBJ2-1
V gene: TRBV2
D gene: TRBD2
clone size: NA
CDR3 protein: CASKGGGLAENEQFF
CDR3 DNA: TGTGCCAGCAAAGGAGGGGGACTAGCTGAGAATGAGCAGTTCTTC

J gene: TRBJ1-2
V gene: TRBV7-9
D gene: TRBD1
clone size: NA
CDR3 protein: CASSSGQGAGYTF
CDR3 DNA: TGTGCCAGCAGCTCGGGACAGGGGGCAGGCTACACCTTC

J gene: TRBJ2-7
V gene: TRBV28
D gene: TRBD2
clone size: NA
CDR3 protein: CASRRLAGVDYEQYF
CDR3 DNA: TGTGCCAGCAGGAGATTAGCGGGAGTAGACTACGAGCAGTACTTC

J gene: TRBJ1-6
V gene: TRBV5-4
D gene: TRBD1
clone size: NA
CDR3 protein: CASSRGQGAYEPLHF
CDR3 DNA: TGTGCCAGCAGCCGGGGACAGGGGGCTTATGAGCCCCTCCACTTT

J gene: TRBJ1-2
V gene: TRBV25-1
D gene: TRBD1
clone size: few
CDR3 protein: CASSERRGRGDDGYTF
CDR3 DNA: TGTGCCAGCAGTGAACGTCGCGGCAGGGGGGATGATGGCTACACCTTC

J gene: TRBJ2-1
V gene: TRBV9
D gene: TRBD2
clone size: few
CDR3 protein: CASSQTPGGANEQFF
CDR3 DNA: TGTGCCAGCAGCCAAACGCCCGGGGGGGCCAATGAGCAGTTCTTC